These T cell receptor beta chains were read from a single sample in a study of blood T cell repertoires in COVID-19. Repertoires were generated with immunoSEQ multiplex PCR, while TCRdb's copy carries only in-frame clones and drops some. The repertoire holds 150,000 or so clones, 84% seen once, with around a tenth in the top ten. The source material was peripheral blood. The receptor source for this set is a woman aged 45 to 65 with acute or convalescent COVID-19. CDR3s include the opening cysteine and the closing phenylalanine or tryptophan. The D gene is left open where the match is weak. Size is omitted from some rows. Given values are once, few, many or a class for expanded clones.

d_call,clone_size,j_call,v_call,cdr3_aa,cdr3_nt
.,.,TRBJ1-3,TRBV2,CASSADIGNTIYF,TGTGCCAGCAGTGCTGACATAGGAAACACCATATATTTT
TRBD1,.,TRBJ1-1,TRBV29-1,CSVNRGRAEAFF,TGCAGCGTGAACAGGGGGAGGGCTGAAGCTTTCTTT
.,.,TRBJ2-7,TRBV5-1,CASGQRNEQYF,TGCGCCAGCGGTCAGAGGAACGAGCAGTACTTC
.,.,TRBJ2-3,TRBV30,CAWSPTGRRADTQYF,TGTGCCTGGAGTCCGACGGGTAGGCGCGCAGATACGCAGTATTTT
TRBD2,.,TRBJ2-1,TRBV27,CASSSGGYEQFF,TGTGCCAGCAGTTCGGGGGGATATGAGCAGTTCTTC
.,.,TRBJ2-7,TRBV4-2,CASSQVPGGDEQYF,TGTGCCAGCAGCCAAGTTCCAGGAGGCGACGAGCAGTACTTC
TRBD1,.,TRBJ2-7,TRBV10-3,CAIRPGGTGEQYF,TGTGCCATCAGGCCAGGGGGTACGGGCGAGCAGTACTTC
.,few,TRBJ1-2,TRBV12-3/TRBV12-4,CASSDSSYGYTF,TGTGCCAGCAGCGACTCAAGCTATGGCTACACCTTC
.,few,TRBJ1-5,TRBV29-1,CSVESFRTEFNQPQHF,TGCAGCGTTGAATCATTCCGGACAGAGTTCAATCAGCCCCAGCATTTT
TRBD1,.,TRBJ1-2,TRBV2,CASSENLVDRGRGYTF,TGTGCCAGCAGTGAAAACCTTGTGGACAGGGGGCGAGGCTACACCTTC
.,.,TRBJ2-3,TRBV7-9,CASSFEGSTDTQYF,TGTGCCAGCAGCTTTGAGGGCAGCACAGATACGCAGTATTTT
.,.,TRBJ1-1,TRBV12-3/TRBV12-4,CASSLHGRTEAFF,TGTGCCAGCAGTTTACATGGGAGAACTGAAGCTTTCTTT
TRBD1,.,TRBJ2-5,TRBV2,CASSEGQGGVETQYF,TGTGCCAGCAGTGAAGGACAGGGGGGCGTCGAGACCCAGTACTTC
.,.,TRBJ1-4,TRBV9,CASSVDLGEKLFF,TGTGCCAGCAGCGTAGATCTCGGGGAAAAACTGTTTTTT
TRBD2,few,TRBJ2-7,TRBV5-4,CASSLAGTSGFYEQYF,TGTGCCAGCAGCTTGGCCGGGACTAGCGGGTTCTACGAGCAGTACTTC
.,.,TRBJ1-2,TRBV12-3/TRBV12-4,CASSLGGPYGYTF,TGTGCCAGCAGTTTAGGGGGGCCCTATGGCTACACCTTC
.,.,TRBJ1-3,TRBV15,CATSRDSRGAGNTIYF,TGTGCCACCAGCAGAGATAGTCGGGGTGCTGGAAACACCATATATTTT
.,.,TRBJ1-3,TRBV5-1,CASSLVAGSGNTIYF,TGCGCCAGCAGCTTGGTTGCGGGCTCTGGAAACACCATATATTTT
TRBD1,once,TRBJ1-2,TRBV19,CASSTQTGAMVGYTF,TGTGCCAGTAGTACCCAGACAGGGGCAATGGTTGGCTACACCTTC
.,.,TRBJ2-7,TRBV11-2,CASSLAGRVYEQYF,TGTGCCAGCAGCTTAGCCGGGAGAGTCTACGAGCAGTACTTC
.,.,TRBJ1-4,TRBV4-2,CASSPAFREDNEKLFF,TGTGCCAGCAGCCCCGCTTTCCGGGAGGACAATGAAAAACTGTTTTTT
.,.,TRBJ2-5,TRBV7-2,CASSLDPLGSGTQYF,TGTGCCAGCAGCTTAGATCCCCTAGGATCCGGTACCCAGTACTTC
.,.,TRBJ1-6,TRBV12-2,CASRFNTSKNRDSYNSPLHF,TGTGCAAGTCGCTTCAATACAAGCAAGAACAGGGACTCCTATAATTCACCCCTCCACTTT
TRBD2,once,TRBJ2-5,TRBV5-6,CASSLWTSDFRGTQYF,TGTGCCAGCAGCTTATGGACTAGCGACTTTCGAGGGACCCAGTACTTC
TRBD1,.,TRBJ1-5,TRBV6-2/TRBV6-3,CASSWGGTGNQPQHF,TGTGCCAGCAGTTGGGGAGGGACAGGGAATCAGCCCCAGCATTTT
TRBD1,.,TRBJ1-1,TRBV7-9,CAIPEGQSYFEAFF,TGTGCCATCCCGGAGGGACAGTCCTATTTTGAAGCTTTCTTT
.,.,TRBJ2-1,TRBV19,CASSIRPGVVGNEQFF,TGTGCCAGTAGTATACGTCCGGGGGTGGTTGGCAATGAGCAGTTCTTC
.,.,TRBJ2-7,TRBV3-1/TRBV3-2,CASSQGRFTGYEQYF,TGTGCCAGCAGCCAAGGTCGTTTCACGGGCTACGAGCAGTACTTC
.,.,TRBJ2-1,TRBV2,CASRETVSSYNEQFF,TGTGCCAGCAGGGAAACAGTAAGCTCCTACAATGAGCAGTTCTTC
.,.,TRBJ1-3,TRBV28,CATLRVSGNTIYF,TGTGCCACCCTCAGGGTATCCGGAAACACCATATATTTT
.,.,TRBJ2-7,TRBV7-2,CASSLSNSQSYEQYF,TGTGCCAGCAGCTTATCTAACAGTCAAAGCTACGAGCAGTACTTC
TRBD1,.,TRBJ1-5,TRBV5-4,CASSLDRGNQPQHF,TGTGCCAGCAGCTTGGACAGGGGTAATCAGCCCCAGCATTTT
.,.,TRBJ1-2,TRBV18,CASSADTSYGYTF,TGTGCCAGCTCGGCGGACACTTCCTATGGCTACACCTTC
.,once,TRBJ2-3,TRBV11-2,CASSPRAGFGTDTQYF,TGTGCCAGCAGCCCCCGCGCGGGGTTCGGCACAGATACGCAGTATTTT
.,.,TRBJ2-3,TRBV3-1/TRBV3-2,CASSQGQRNTQYF,TGTGCCAGCAGCCAAGGGCAGCGGAATACGCAGTATTTT
TRBD1,.,TRBJ1-2,TRBV6-1,CASSEFPGGNILSYTF,TGTGCCAGCAGTGAATTCCCAGGGGGAAACATCCTCTCCTACACCTTC
.,.,TRBJ2-7,TRBV7-2,CASSSRLGVREQYF,TGTGCCAGCAGCTCTCGACTAGGGGTCCGCGAGCAGTACTTC
.,few,TRBJ1-2,TRBV13,CASSLGASNYGYTF,TGTGCCAGCAGCTTAGGGGCCTCTAACTATGGCTACACCTTC
.,.,TRBJ1-6,TRBV7-8,CASSLNSWSDRNSPLHF,TGTGCCAGCAGCCTCAACAGCTGGTCAGATCGTAATTCACCCCTCCACTTT
.,.,TRBJ1-1,TRBV4-3,CASSQEEWGGSTEAFF,TGCGCCAGCAGCCAAGAGGAGTGGGGAGGGAGCACTGAAGCTTTCTTT
TRBD1,.,TRBJ2-5,TRBV29-1,CSVYDRTGKEETQYF,TGCAGCGTTTATGATCGGACAGGGAAAGAAGAGACCCAGTACTTC
.,.,TRBJ1-2,TRBV12-3/TRBV12-4,CASSLSAGGYTF,TGTGCCAGCAGCCTGTCGGCGGGCGGCTACACCTTC
.,.,TRBJ2-1,TRBV15,CATSRDLTVSYNEQFF,TGTGCCACCAGCAGAGATCTGACAGTATCCTACAATGAGCAGTTCTTC
TRBD2,.,TRBJ2-1,TRBV7-2,CASSLALLAGVGYNEQFF,TGTGCCAGCAGCTTAGCTCTCCTAGCGGGGGTGGGATACAATGAGCAGTTCTTC
TRBD1,.,TRBJ1-6,TRBV29-1,CSVIETGGSPLHF,TGCAGCGTCATCGAGACAGGGGGTTCACCCCTCCACTTT
.,.,TRBJ2-3,TRBV20-1,CSARAGDTQYF,TGCAGTGCTAGAGCGGGGGATACGCAGTATTTT
.,few,TRBJ2-1,TRBV14,CASSPFRAAGEQFF,TGTGCCAGCAGCCCTTTTAGAGCCGCAGGGGAGCAGTTCTTC
.,.,TRBJ2-7,TRBV5-4,CASSLQGGNSYEQYF,TGTGCCAGCAGCTTACAGGGGGGGAACTCCTACGAGCAGTACTTC
.,.,TRBJ2-1,TRBV18,CASSPRRASSYNEQFF,TGTGCCAGCTCACCTAGGCGAGCGAGCTCCTACAATGAGCAGTTCTTC
.,.,TRBJ1-3,TRBV7-3,CASSLGGNSGNTIYF,TGTGCCAGCAGCTTAGGCGGTAACTCTGGAAACACCATATATTTT
.,once,TRBJ1-3,TRBV4-2,CASSQVSRHSGNTIYF,TGTGCCAGCAGCCAAGTTTCCAGGCACTCTGGAAACACCATATATTTT